The entry that follows covers one T cell receptor (beta chain) sequence. Germline CDR1 MNHGY, CDR2 SAAAGT. The CDR3 length is 16 residues. V lost 3 bases, J lost 0 bases, and 12 bases lay in between. This entry is derived from a study of blood T cell repertoires in COVID-19. Measured with immunoSEQ multiplex PCR; TCRdb has only the in-frame clones, and not every one. The table includes around 400,000 clones, 70% to 90% detected once. The gene calls are TRBV6-8 and TRBJ1-5; no clear D. Sequences were obtained from peripheral blood. The origin of this receptor is a man in his forties or fifties with acute or convalescent COVID-19. This chain's CDR3 is CASSYVRGYSNQPQHF. CDR3 bases: TGTGCCAGCAGTTATGTCCGCGGCTATAGCAATCAGCCCCAGCATTTT.